In its sample, the clone carrying this TCR beta chain was seen a few times. Its antigen is currently unknown. The germline V gene encodes CDR1 MGHRA and CDR2 YSYEKL. This CDR3 contains 11 residues. V gave up 4 bases and J gave up 5 bases, with 4 bases separating them. This entry belongs to a study of shared clonotypes between healthy human individuals. Study details: CD8 memory received one plate per donor, CD8 naive two, CD4 memory three and CD4 naive three.

Study outcomes and limitations: Large sequencing depth failed to make sorted-subset sequencing complete, rarefaction showed.

At the deep level, the assay was run. Per the original methods: ImmunoSEQ junction-only sequences lacked quality scores, so their filtering differed. Sequencing was performed with immunoSEQ multiplex PCR; in TCRdb, only in-frame clones are kept and a portion is missing. V and J calls plus clone size are reproduced from that table; the DNA served to infer D and trimming. Among about 230,000 clones listed, 50% to 80% were seen once. The sample taken for sequencing was memory CD4+ T cells sorted from blood. The subset denotes: CD45RA-negative fraction. The genes are TRBV4-1 and TRBJ2-3; D ambiguous. This receptor was taken from a man under 40 in good health. The CDR3 here is CASSRRDTQYF. The CDR3 DNA follows: TGCGCCAGCAGCCGGAGAGATACGCAGTATTTT.